These 3 T cell receptor beta chains came from one sample sequenced in a study of blood T cell repertoires in COVID-19. Data came from immunoSEQ multiplex PCR; TCRdb stores just in-frame clones and leaves some out. The sample has 100,000 to 150,000 clones, approximately 86% seen once. The sequencing sample was made of peripheral blood. These receptors originate from a woman in her 70s with COVID-19, enrolled during active disease.

The J gene is TRBJ2-2, the V gene TRBV5-1, with 9 bases aligning to TRBD2. CDR1 is SGHRS, CDR2 YFSETQ, per germline. The CDR3 is 16 residues long. The V segment lost 4 bases and the J segment 4 bases; nucleotides outside the gene matches: 8. CDR3 region: CASSRRTSGPTGELFF. In nucleotides, the CDR3 is TGCGCCAGCAGCCGGAGAACTAGCGGGCCCACCGGGGAGCTGTTTTTT.

The chain couples TRBV2 to TRBJ1-1; 8 nucleotides agree with TRBD1. Trimming at V came to 7 bases and at J to 11 bases, leaving 18 bases not matched to a gene. CDR1 is SNHLY, CDR2 FYNNEI, per germline. This CDR3 contains 15 residues. The CDR3 DNA follows: TGTGCCAGCACCGAAAGTCGGCAGGGGGCGGTAACGGCTTTCTTT. It encodes CASTESRQGAVTAFF.

The J gene is TRBJ1-1, the V gene TRBV3-1 (or the pseudogene TRBV3-2), with 10 bases identical to TRBD1. The trim removed 3 bases at V and 4 bases at J, leaving 2 bases unmatched. Germline-derived CDR1 and CDR2 are LGHDT and YNNKEL (reference sequence). This CDR3 is built from 14 residues. CDR3 sequence: CASSHRTGGTEAFF. The CDR3 DNA sequence: TGTGCCAGCAGCCATCGGACAGGGGGCACTGAAGCTTTCTTT.